This T cell receptor beta chain derives from a study of CD8 T cells in ankylosing spondylitis. Study observations and caveats: A motif of roughly eight highly homologous TCR beta variants was seen as apparently characteristic of ankylosing spondylitis blood. Matched synovial fluid from ankylosing spondylitis patients was reported to be enriched for disease-linked clones.

V dropped 0 bases and J dropped 7 bases, with 13 bases sitting between them. This CDR3 contains 15 residues. CDR1 and CDR2 from the germline V gene are LNHNV and YYDKDF (reference sequence). MiXCR, run by TCRdb on the 5' RACE reads, gives a single entry per CDR3 protein. This table holds about 140,000 distinct CDR3 sequences, 7% to 10% found once. As for this clonotype: Its antigen is unidentified.

Source material: synovial fluid, either unsorted or a sorted T cell fraction (not recorded which). The source is a male donor with ankylosing spondylitis. V is TRBV15 and J is TRBJ2-1; no clear D. CDR3 nucleotides: TGTGCCACCAGCAGAGATCCTACCATGGGGAATGAGCAGTTCTTC. Its translation: CATSRDPTMGNEQFF.